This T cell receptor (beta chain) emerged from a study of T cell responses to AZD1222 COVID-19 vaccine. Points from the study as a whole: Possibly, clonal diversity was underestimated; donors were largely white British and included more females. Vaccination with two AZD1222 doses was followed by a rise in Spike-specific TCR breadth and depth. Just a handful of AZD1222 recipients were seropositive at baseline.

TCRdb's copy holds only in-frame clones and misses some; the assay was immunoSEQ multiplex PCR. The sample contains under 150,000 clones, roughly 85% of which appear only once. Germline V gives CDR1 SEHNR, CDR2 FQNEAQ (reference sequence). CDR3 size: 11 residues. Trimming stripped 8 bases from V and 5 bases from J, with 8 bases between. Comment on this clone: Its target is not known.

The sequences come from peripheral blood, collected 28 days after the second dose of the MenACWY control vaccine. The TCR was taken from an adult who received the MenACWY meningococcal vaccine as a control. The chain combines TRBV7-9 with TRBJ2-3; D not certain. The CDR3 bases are TGTGCCAGCGGAAGGGAAGATACGCAGTATTTT. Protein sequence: CASGREDTQYF.